These 31 T cell receptor beta chains originate from one sample sequenced in a study of cytomegalovirus exposure and HLA in healthy donors. A multiplex PCR was run with 60 Vbeta primers and 13 Jbeta primers. TCRdb keeps only in-frame clones here, not all; method: immunoSEQ multiplex PCR. The table includes roughly 40,000 clones, over 70% detected once. The sample comprised PBMCs. The receptors originated from a man aged 45-65 years in good health and CMV-seronegative.

This clone was observed once. This chain uses TRBV6-5 with TRBJ1-6; 7 nucleotides match TRBD1. V shed 8 bases and J 10 bases; nucleotides not matched to a gene: 11. Germline assignment: CDR1 MNHEY and CDR2 SVGAGI. The CDR3 is 14 residues long. CDR3 in DNA: TGTGCCAGCCCACCCCGGACAGGTAGCTCACCCCTCCACTTT. It encodes CASPPRTGSSPLHF.

The rearrangement links TRBV7-2 to TRBJ1-1; D perhaps matches TRBD1 (5 bases). V lost 5 bases, J lost 0 bases, and 13 bases lay in between. CDR1 and CDR2 from the germline V gene are SGHTA and FQGNSA. The CDR3 covers 15 residues. The DNA of the CDR3 is TGTGCCAGCAGCCCCGGGGGATTCTTGAACACTGAAGCTTTCTTT. Its translation: CASSPGGFLNTEAFF.

The chain recombines TRBV5-1 with TRBJ2-5, with TRBD2 matching 9 bases. The CDR3 contains 15 residues. Germline-derived CDR1 and CDR2 are SGHRS and YFSETQ. With V trimmed by 4 bases and J by 4 bases, 8 bases remained unmatched. The CDR3 region is CASSPTAGGGETQYF. CDR3 nucleotide sequence: TGCGCCAGCAGCCCGACAGCGGGAGGAGGAGAGACCCAGTACTTC.

This clone was picked up a small number of times. V is TRBV7-3 and J is TRBJ2-1; TRBD2 matches 13 bases. The CDR3 spans 16 residues. Looked up from germline, CDR1 is SGHTA and CDR2 is FQGTGA. J gave up 8 bases and V 6 bases, and 10 bases lay outside the gene matches. The CDR3 loop reads CASRQTSGGALDEQFF. The CDR3, as DNA: TGTGCCAGCAGACAAACTAGCGGGGGGGCTCTGGATGAGCAGTTCTTC.

This chain joins TRBV28 and TRBJ1-1; 11 bases map to TRBD1. The CDR3 sequence is 14 residues long. Germline lookup yields CDR1 MDHEN and CDR2 SYDVKM. Trimming took 10 bases from V and 5 from J; bases not matched to a gene: 9. CDR3 coding DNA: TGTGCCATCCTCGGAGGGACAGGGGGGACTGAAGCTTTCTTT. Translation gives CAILGGTGGTEAFF. Full variable domain (remainder filled in from reference TRBV28 and TRBJ1-1): DVKVTQSSRYLVKRTGEKVFLECVQDMDHENMFWYRQDPGLGLRLIYFSYDVKMKEKGDIPEGYSVSREKKERFSLILESASTNQTSMYLCAILGGTGGTEAFFGQGTRLTVV.

This chain connects TRBV25-1 to TRBJ1-5, with D tentatively TRBD1 (6 bases). The CDR3 is 14 amino acids. V was shortened by 3 bases and J by 5 bases, with 11 bases between the two germline ends. Germline V gene sequence: CDR1 MGHDK, CDR2 SYGVNS. CDR3 nucleotides: TGTGCCAGCAGTGAGACAGGTCTCTATCAGCCCCAGCATTTT. It encodes CASSETGLYQPQHF. The variable domain in full, completed from reference TRBV25-1 and TRBJ1-5, reads EADIYQTPRYLVIGTGKKITLECSQTMGHDKMYWYQQDPGMELHLIHYSYGVNSTEKGDLSSESTVSRIRTEHFPLTLESARPSHTSQYLCASSETGLYQPQHFGDGTRLSIL.

This clone was found once. The V gene is TRBV7-2, the J gene TRBJ2-7; TRBD1 matches 10 bases. Germline CDR1 and CDR2: SGHTA and FQGNSA. This CDR3 is built from 16 residues. V was clipped by 5 bases and J by 4 bases; unmatched bases: 11. CDR3 region: CASSLKGGTGEYEQYF. The CDR3 DNA is TGTGCCAGCAGCCTCAAGGGGGGGACAGGGGAATACGAGCAGTACTTC.

J is TRBJ2-2 and V is TRBV7-9; D not resolved. Germline CDR1 is SEHNR and CDR2 is FQNEAQ (reference sequence). The CDR3 is 12 residues long. The V end was cut by 1 base, the J end by 9 bases, with 6 bases between. The CDR3 reads CASSLVVWELFF. In nucleotides, the CDR3 is TGTGCCAGCAGCTTAGTTGTCTGGGAGCTGTTTTTT.

This sequence joins TRBV7-6 and TRBJ2-7, with 8 bases identical to TRBD1. Germline loops: CDR1 SGHVS, CDR2 FNYEAQ. V was pared by 5 bases and J by 8 bases, with 8 bases of the junction left unmatched. The CDR3 has 13 amino acids. This chain's CDR3 is CASSPTGGFQQYF. DNA for the CDR3: TGTGCCAGCAGCCCCACAGGGGGATTCCAGCAGTACTTC.

V is TRBV9 and J is TRBJ1-5, with a tentative D call TRBD1 (6 bases). The CDR3 totals 14 residues. Germline V lookup: CDR1 SGDLS, CDR2 YYNGEE. Trimming removed 3 bases at V and 9 bases at J, with 16 bases between. CDR3 amino acids: CASSGGQNRGPQHF. CDR3 sequence (DNA): TGTGCCAGCAGCGGCGGACAGAACCGTGGGCCCCAGCATTTT.

This sequence joins TRBV5-4 and TRBJ2-3; D remains ambiguous. The CDR3 is 13 amino acids. The germline V and J ends were trimmed by 2 bases and 1 base, with 5 bases remaining between them. Germline-derived CDR1 and CDR2 are SGHNT and YYREEE (reference sequence). CDR3 coding DNA: TGTGCCAGCAGCTTCAGTGGCACAGATACGCAGTATTTT. Translating it yields CASSFSGTDTQYF.

The rearrangement links TRBV5-1 to TRBJ1-2, with 8 nucleotides matching TRBD1. V shed 1 base, J shed 7 bases, and the junction held 6 bases outside the gene matches. The CDR3 is 14 amino acids. The germline V gene encodes CDR1 SGHRS and CDR2 YFSETQ. The CDR3 spells CASSLSDRVGGYTF. CDR3 DNA sequence: TGCGCCAGCAGCTTGTCGGACAGGGTAGGTGGCTACACCTTC. Filled out from reference TRBV5-1 and TRBJ1-2, the complete variable domain reads KAGVTQTPRYLIKTRGQQVTLSCSPISGHRSVSWYQQTPGQGLQFLFEYFSETQRNKGNFPGRFSGRQFSNSRSEMNVSTLELGDSALYLCASSLSDRVGGYTFGSGTRLTVV.

The CDR3: CASSLGSGRLETQYF. CDR3 nucleotides: TGTGCCAGCAGTTTAGGTAGCGGGAGATTGGAGACCCAGTACTTC. The chain links TRBV27 to TRBJ2-5; TRBD2 matches at 9 bases. The CDR3 sequence is 15 residues long. Germline V CDR1 and CDR2: MNHEY, SMNVEV (reference sequence). V shed 2 bases and J 5 bases; nucleotides not matched to a gene: 6.

The rearrangement uses TRBV7-3 and TRBJ1-1; D ambiguous. Trimming stripped 5 bases from V and 0 bases from J, with 7 bases between. Per germline, CDR1 SGHTA and CDR2 FQGTGA. The CDR3 runs 13 residues. CDR3 protein: CASSQHLNTEAFF. The CDR3 coding sequence is TGTGCCAGCAGCCAACACCTGAACACTGAAGCTTTCTTT.

The J gene is TRBJ2-3, the V gene TRBV27; 11 positions agree with TRBD2. Germline V CDR1 and CDR2: MNHEY, SMNVEV (reference sequence). The CDR3 runs 16 residues. V lost 5 bases to trimming and J lost 3 bases; unmatched junction nucleotides: 7. CDR3 nucleotide sequence: TGTGCCAGCAGTCTCACTAGCGGGAGTTGGACAGATACGCAGTATTTT. Translated, it gives CASSLTSGSWTDTQYF.

The genes are TRBV4-3 and TRBJ1-2; D gene unclear. The germline CDR1 and CDR2 sequences are LGHNA and YSLEER. Deletions cut 1 base from V and 7 bases from J, with 22 bases between. This CDR3 has 17 amino acids. The DNA for the CDR3 is TGCGCCAGCAGCCAAGCGGTATTCACTTACCCCTCATCTGGCTACACCTTC. It codes for CASSQAVFTYPSSGYTF.

This clone has only a few counts. The gene calls are TRBV11-2 and TRBJ2-5; D gene unclear. Trimming removed 3 bases at V and 3 bases at J, with 2 bases between. CDR3 size: 11 residues. Germline CDR1 is SGHAT and CDR2 is FQNNGV. The CDR3 nucleotides are TGTGCCAGCAGCTTTAAAGAGACCCAGTACTTC. This encodes CASSFKETQYF.

CDR3 protein: CASSSGTGRNTGEQYF. CDR3 sequence (DNA): TGTGCCAGCAGCTCGGGGACAGGGAGAAATACAGGCGAGCAGTACTTC. The J gene is TRBJ2-7, the V gene TRBV5-6; 9 bases match TRBD1. The CDR3 has 16 residues. The germline V gene encodes CDR1 SGHDT and CDR2 YYEEEE. Trimming removed 3 bases from V and 6 bases from J; junction bases left unmatched: 13.

This rearrangement joins TRBV4-3 to TRBJ2-3, with 9 bases matching TRBD2. The V and J ends lost 4 bases and 4 bases, in that order; junction bases with no gene match: 9. Germline V gives CDR1 LGHNA, CDR2 YSLEER. The CDR3 totals 16 residues. The CDR3 loop reads CASSPVAGGRADTQYF. CDR3 DNA sequence: TGCGCCAGCAGCCCAGTAGCGGGCGGGAGGGCAGATACGCAGTATTTT.

The chain employs TRBV28 and TRBJ2-5, with D uncertain. The end of the DNA fits TRBJ2-7 better, so the J call may be wrong. Germline CDR1 MDHEN, CDR2 SYDVKM. The CDR3 sequence is 12 residues long. CDR3 region: CASSSPPSEQYF. The CDR3 nucleotides read TGTGCCAGCAGTTCCCCCCCGAGCGAGCAGTACTTC.

The chain employs TRBV2 and TRBJ1-5, with 7 bases aligning to TRBD1. The CDR3 contains 14 residues. Germline V gene lookup returns CDR1 SNHLY and CDR2 FYNNEI. With 5 bases clipped from V and 7 bases from J, the junction kept 8 bases outside the gene matches. CDR3 in DNA: TGTGCCAGCAGTCGACAGGGAATGAGGCAGCCCCAGCATTTT. Amino acid sequence: CASSRQGMRQPQHF.

This sequence joins TRBV7-2 and TRBJ1-2; 8 bases match TRBD1. J was trimmed by 3 bases and V by 5 bases; bases with no gene match: 2. The V gene's germline CDR1 is SGHTA and CDR2 FQGNSA. This CDR3 spans 13 amino acids. This CDR3 is CASSDRGDYGYTF. CDR3 DNA sequence: TGTGCCAGCAGCGACAGGGGTGACTATGGCTACACCTTC.

V is TRBV9 and J is TRBJ2-2; 8 nucleotides line up with TRBD2. The CDR3 covers 17 residues. CDR1 SGDLS and CDR2 YYNGEE come from the germline V gene. The V segment lost 3 bases and the J segment 2 bases; nucleotides outside the gene matches: 9. This chain's CDR3 is CASSAGRLARNTGELFF. The CDR3 nucleotides are TGTGCCAGCAGCGCAGGGAGACTAGCGAGAAACACCGGGGAGCTGTTTTTT.

This clone was found once. The chain has TRBV5-5 and TRBJ2-1; perhaps TRBD1 as D (5 bases). Trimming removed 7 bases from V and 5 bases from J, with 19 bases in between. Germline assignment: CDR1 SGHKS and CDR2 YYEKEE (reference sequence). The CDR3 consists of 15 residues. CDR3 loop: CASGLWGGTHNEQFF. CDR3 in DNA: TGTGCCAGCGGCCTCTGGGGCGGAACTCACAATGAGCAGTTCTTC.

The rearrangement uses TRBV5-4 and TRBJ1-1; a possible D gene is TRBD1 (5 bases). Trimming took 1 base from V and 0 from J, leaving 16 bases between them. CDR3 length: 17 amino acids. Germline values: CDR1 SGHNT, CDR2 YYREEE (reference sequence). CDR3 loop: CASSLRTRAWVNTEAFF. In DNA form, the CDR3 reads TGTGCCAGCAGCTTGAGAACCAGGGCCTGGGTGAACACTGAAGCTTTCTTT. Full variable domain (outside the CDR3, taken from reference TRBV5-4 and TRBJ1-1): ETGVTQSPTHLIKTRGQQVTLRCSSQSGHNTVSWYQQALGQGPQFIFQYYREEENGRGNFPPRFSGLQFPNYSSELNVNALELDDSALYLCASSLRTRAWVNTEAFFGQGTRLTVV.

The rearrangement joins TRBV5-1 to TRBJ2-1; the D gene is possibly TRBD1 (5 bases). V lost 0 bases and J lost 4, with 8 bases in between. Germline values: CDR1 SGHRS, CDR2 YFSETQ. The length of the CDR3 is 14 residues. The CDR3 DNA is TGCGCCAGCAGCTTGGACAGGATTTACAATGAGCAGTTCTTC. As protein: CASSLDRIYNEQFF.

The chain uses TRBV18 and TRBJ2-5; 10 nucleotides align to TRBD2. Germline V gene data show CDR1 as KGHSH and CDR2 as LQKENI. Germline trimming cut 4 bases from V and 4 bases from J; bases unmatched to any gene: 3. The CDR3 is made up of 14 amino acids. The CDR3 is CASSLGTSAETQYF. In DNA form, the CDR3 reads TGTGCCAGCTCACTCGGGACTAGCGCAGAGACCCAGTACTTC. Full variable domain (rest looked up from reference TRBV18 and TRBJ2-5): NAGVMQNPRHLVRRRGQEARLRCSPMKGHSHVYWYRQLPEEGLKFMVYLQKENIIDESGMPKERFSAEFPKEGPSILRIQQVVRGDSAAYFCASSLGTSAETQYFGPGTRLLVL.

The rearrangement joins TRBV19 to TRBJ1-1, with TRBD1 as a possible D gene (5 bases). There are 15 residues in the CDR3. Germline V lookup: CDR1 LNHDA, CDR2 SQIVND (reference sequence). Trimming cost V 3 bases and J 4 bases, with 15 bases left between them. CDR3 in DNA: TGTGCCAGTAGTATTCTGGGCCGAAGGGGCACTGAAGCTTTCTTT. It codes for CASSILGRRGTEAFF.

The chain uses TRBV11-1 and TRBJ2-3; 10 positions agree with TRBD2. The V gene end was trimmed by 5 bases and the J gene end by 2 bases; junction bases not matched to a gene: 7. There are 16 residues in the CDR3. Germline CDR1 reads SGHAT; CDR2 reads FQDESV (reference sequence). CDR3 region: CASSAPTSGLTDTQYF. CDR3 in DNA: TGTGCCAGCAGCGCCCCGACTAGCGGGCTCACAGATACGCAGTATTTT.

The J gene is TRBJ1-2, the V gene TRBV11-2; no reliable D call. Trimming left V 3 bases short and J 4 bases short, with 12 bases between. CDR3 length: 14 residues. Germline lookup yields CDR1 SGHAT and CDR2 FQNNGV. CDR3 residues: CASSFGAGIYGYTF. The DNA for the CDR3 is TGTGCCAGCAGCTTTGGCGCCGGGATCTATGGCTACACCTTC.

This chain uses TRBV6-6 with TRBJ2-7; perhaps TRBD1 as D (5 bases). The V end was cut by 4 bases, the J end by 7 bases, with 11 bases between. This CDR3 contains 12 residues. Germline V gene sequence: CDR1 MNHNY, CDR2 SVGAGI (reference sequence). CDR3: CASSLGVGEQYF. In nucleotides, the CDR3 is TGTGCCAGCAGTTTAGGGGTAGGGGAGCAGTACTTC.